Presented here are 23 T cell receptor beta chains from one specimen sequenced in a study of preoperative IRX-2 immunotherapy in early breast cancer. Treatment specified: preoperative locoregional IRX-2 cytokine immunotherapy. The repertoire was sequenced with immunoSEQ multiplex PCR; TCRdb's copy has only in-frame clones and lacks some. The sample carries fewer than 40,000 clones, roughly 90% recorded once. The starting material was tumor tissue, obtained after IRX-2 immunotherapy. Receptors were obtained from a human donor with breast cancer.

The chain has TRBV6-8 and TRBJ2-3; no firm D call. Looked up from germline, CDR1 is MNHGY and CDR2 is SAAAGT. V was shortened by 6 bases and J by 2 bases, with 9 bases between the two germline ends. The CDR3 contains 13 residues. CDR3 nucleotides: TGTGCCAGCAGGGATGGGGTCACAGATACGCAGTATTTT. It translates to CASRDGVTDTQYF.

The chain combines TRBV11-3 with TRBJ1-1; TRBD1 is a possible D gene (6 bases). This CDR3 is built from 14 residues. V shed 5 bases and J shed 0 bases, with 10 bases lying between them. Germline V lookup: CDR1 SGHNT, CDR2 YENEEA. The CDR3 DNA is TGTGCCAGCAGCCAACGGACAGTGAACACTGAAGCTTTCTTT. Protein: CASSQRTVNTEAFF.

The J gene is TRBJ2-7, the V gene TRBV7-1; D is perhaps TRBD1 (6 bases). Being an ORF, TRBV7-1 has a function that is uncertain. CDR3 size: 13 residues. Between the trimmed V and J ends, which lost 4 bases and 2 bases, there was a span of 9 bases. In DNA form, the CDR3 reads TGTGCCAGCAGCTTCCGGGACACCTACGAGCAGTACTTC. This encodes CASSFRDTYEQYF.

The table lists this clone with a count of one. The chain recombines TRBV14 with TRBJ1-1, with D possibly matching TRBD1 (6 bases). The CDR3 runs 12 residues. The germline V gene encodes CDR1 SGHDN and CDR2 FVKESK. Trimming took off 1 base at V and 6 bases at J, with 6 bases between the two ends. This CDR3 reads CASSQGTAEAFF. The CDR3 DNA reads TGTGCCAGCAGCCAAGGGACAGCTGAAGCTTTCTTT.

The rearrangement links TRBV11-3 to TRBJ1-5, with TRBD1 matching 7 bases. This CDR3 has 14 amino acids. The V segment lost 5 bases and the J segment 6 bases; nucleotides outside the gene matches: 7. The germline V gene has CDR1 SGHNT and CDR2 YENEEA. Here the CDR3 DNA reads TGTGCCAGCAGCCGAGGGACAGTGGGTCAGCCCCAGCATTTT. This sequence encodes CASSRGTVGQPQHF.

A note on this clone: One end of the junction varies from germline; a read error may be responsible. The rearrangement uses TRBV6-8 and TRBJ1-1, with D hard to call. Germline CDR1 and CDR2: MNHGY and SAAAGT. CDR3 length equals 13 residues. The CDR3 nucleotides are TGTGCCAGCAGTCCCGCCTCGAACACTGAAGCTTTTTTT. Translation gives CASSPASNTEAFF.

The gene calls are TRBV6-8 and TRBJ1-5; TRBD1 matches 9 bases. Germline V gene sequence: CDR1 MNHGY, CDR2 SAAAGT. Germline trimming cut 5 bases from V and 0 bases from J; bases unmatched to any gene: 14. The CDR3 is made up of 19 amino acids. The CDR3 DNA is TGTGCCAGCAGTCAAGGAACGATCGGGACAGGGCTTAGCAATCAGCCCCAGCATTTT. Translation: CASSQGTIGTGLSNQPQHF.

This chain joins TRBV11-3 and TRBJ2-5; the match to TRBD1 covers 8 bases. The CDR3 has 14 amino acids. Germline V gives CDR1 SGHNT, CDR2 YENEEA. The ends lost 4 bases at V and 5 bases at J; junction bases unmatched: 6. This CDR3 reads CASSSSGGRETQYF. CDR3 nucleotide sequence: TGTGCCAGCAGCTCATCAGGGGGCCGGGAGACCCAGTACTTC. Combining the CDR3 with reference TRBV11-3 and TRBJ2-5 gives the whole variable domain EAGVVQSPRYKIIEKKQPVAFWCNPISGHNTLYWYLQNLGQGPELLIRYENEEAVDDSQLPKDRFSAERLKGVDSTLKIQPAELGDSAVYLCASSSSGGRETQYFGPGTRLLVL.

J is TRBJ1-5 and V is TRBV19, with unresolved D. V was shortened by 3 bases and J by 0 bases, with 18 bases between the two germline ends. This CDR3 comprises 18 residues. Germline CDR1 LNHDA, CDR2 SQIVND (reference sequence). DNA for the CDR3: TGTGCCAGTAGTATCCTAGGTTTGGCTACTTCTAGCAATCAGCCCCAGCATTTT. Translating gives CASSILGLATSSNQPQHF.

V gene TRBV7-8 combines with J gene TRBJ2-1; TRBD1 is a possible D gene (6 bases). Germline loops: CDR1 SGHVS, CDR2 FQNEAQ. V was pared by 6 bases and J by 5 bases, with 11 bases between. The CDR3 extends over 13 amino acids. CDR3 sequence reads: CASRPQGHNEQFF. Here the CDR3 DNA reads TGTGCCAGCAGACCGCAGGGGCACAATGAGCAGTTCTTC.

The chain recombines TRBV11-3 with TRBJ2-1; D is unresolved. Trimming removed 1 base at V and 1 base at J, with 5 bases between. The germline gives CDR1 SGHNT, CDR2 YENEEA. The length of the CDR3 is 14 residues. This chain's CDR3 is CASSLGGSYNEQFF. In DNA, the CDR3 is TGTGCCAGCAGCTTAGGGGGATCCTACAATGAGCAGTTCTTC.

V and J are TRBV23-1 and TRBJ2-7, with D perhaps TRBD2 (7 bases). TRBV23-1 is sorted into the ORF group, with uncertain function. The V gene lost 6 bases and the J gene lost 2 bases, with 14 bases spanning the gap. The CDR3 covers 14 residues. The CDR3 protein is CASSLNGGPYEQYV. The CDR3 region has the DNA TGCGCCAGCAGCTTAAACGGGGGGCCCTACGAGCAGTACGTC.

The V gene is TRBV11-3, the J gene TRBJ2-7; D may correspond to TRBD1 or TRBD2 (5 bases each). The CDR3 extends over 14 amino acids. CDR1 is SGHNT and CDR2 is YENEEA in the germline V gene. V shed 4 bases and J shed 4 bases, with 14 bases lying between them. CDR3 amino acids: CASSSRDGLYEQYF. The CDR3 nucleotides read TGTGCCAGCAGCTCTCGGGACGGCCTTTACGAGCAGTACTTC.

This chain connects TRBV5-1 to TRBJ1-3; D uncertain. CDR3 length: 15 residues. V was clipped by 0 bases and J by 0 bases, with 7 bases between them. Germline CDR1 is SGHRS and CDR2 is YFSETQ. The CDR3 sequence: CASSLGFLSGNTIYF. The CDR3 region has the DNA TGCGCCAGCAGCTTGGGCTTCCTCTCTGGAAACACCATATATTTT.

J is TRBJ1-1 and V is TRBV7-4; 10 nucleotides agree with TRBD1. V lost 1 base, J lost 1 base, and 9 bases stayed unmatched. Per the germline V gene, CDR1 is SGHVT and CDR2 is SQSDAQ. The CDR3 loop spans 18 amino acids. The CDR3 DNA reads as TGTGCCAGCAGCTTAGTTCGGACAGGGGGAAAAAGGAACACTGAAGCTTTCTTT. Protein product: CASSLVRTGGKRNTEAFF.

This rearrangement joins TRBV7-1 to TRBJ1-2, with D perhaps matching TRBD1 (5 bases). TRBV7-1 is identified as an open reading frame with a role that is uncertain. CDR3 size: 13 residues. V was trimmed by 5 bases and J by 8 bases, leaving 15 bases between them. CDR3 sequence (DNA): TGTGCCAGCAGCGACCTCGCGCGGGACGGCTACACCTTC. Translated, it gives CASSDLARDGYTF.

The chain is built from TRBV6-8 and TRBJ2-5; D unresolved. Between the trimmed V and J ends, which lost 6 bases and 5 bases, there was a span of 16 bases. Germline V gives CDR1 MNHGY, CDR2 SAAAGT. CDR3 length: 14 amino acids. The CDR3, as DNA: TGTGCCAGCAGGCGATCGACTCAGAGGGAGACCCAGTACTTC. Residues: CASRRSTQRETQYF.

This clone was found once. The chain recombines TRBV6-8 with TRBJ1-1; TRBD1 aligns across 8 bases. Germline CDR1 reads MNHGY; CDR2 reads SAAAGT. Germline trimming cut 10 bases from V and 5 bases from J; bases unmatched to any gene: 9. The CDR3 runs to 13 residues. The CDR3 DNA reads as TGTGCCATCAGACCGACAGGGGAGACTGAAGCTTTCTTT. Its translation: CAIRPTGETEAFF.

Remarks on this clone: An end of the junction differs from the germline gene, which may be a read error. The chain has TRBV6-4 and TRBJ2-4; the D is unclear. CDR3 length equals 15 residues. Germline CDR1 is MRHNA and CDR2 is SNTAGT. CDR3 region: CASSYSSGVVNIQYF. CDR3 DNA sequence: TGTGCCAGCAGTTACTCGAGTGGGGTTGTAAACATTCAGTACTTC.

The chain has TRBV18 and TRBJ2-2; 12 positions match TRBD1. CDR1 is KGHSH and CDR2 is LQKENI in the germline V gene. V was clipped by 5 bases and J by 4 bases; unmatched bases: 11. The CDR3 is made up of 18 amino acids. This chain's CDR3 is CASSTRDRGRGSTGELFF. The CDR3 region has the DNA TGTGCCAGCTCAACCCGGGACAGGGGGCGCGGAAGCACCGGGGAGCTGTTTTTT.

The chain is built from TRBV6-7 and TRBJ1-2; no definite D call. TRBV6-7 is an ORF; its function is uncertain. The CDR3 runs 14 residues. V lost 6 bases and J lost 5, with 16 bases in between. CDR3 amino acids: CASSPSALLYGYTF. CDR3 DNA: TGTGCCAGCAGCCCCTCAGCCCTTCTATATGGCTACACCTTC.

The chain recombines TRBV7-7 with TRBJ1-4; the D is unclear. CDR1 and CDR2 (germline): SSHAT, FNYEAQ (reference sequence). This CDR3 region has 15 residues. V was shortened by 5 bases and J by 7 bases, with 17 bases between the two germline ends. The CDR3 spells CASSPETELGEKLFF. The CDR3 DNA reads TGTGCCAGCAGCCCGGAGACCGAACTAGGTGAAAAACTGTTTTTT.

The rearrangement links TRBV7-7 to TRBJ2-5; tentative D call: TRBD1 (6 bases). Per germline, CDR1 SSHAT and CDR2 FNYEAQ (reference sequence). Between the trimmed V and J ends, which lost 1 base and 5 bases, there was a span of 26 bases. The CDR3 spans 19 residues. For the CDR3, the DNA is TGTGCCAGCAGCTTAGGGGCAGGGGAGTCTGCCCTGACCCAGGAGACCCAGTACTTC. Protein: CASSLGAGESALTQETQYF.